Sequencing of this T cell receptor (beta chain) was carried out in a study of blood T cell repertoires in COVID-19. Study background: Researchers got acute and convalescent COVID-19 samples from the United States, Italy and Spain.

The germline gives CDR1 LGHDT, CDR2 YNNKEL (reference sequence). The CDR3 runs 16 residues. Losses at the gene ends were 2 bases for V and 10 bases for J; bases not matched to a gene: 11. Recruited during active infection, patients (from Seattle) were subsequently followed longitudinally. Libraries were prepared by immunoSEQ multiplex PCR; TCRdb keeps only in-frame clonotypes and omits some of them. The data contain approximately 79,000 clones, around 80% of them singletons. The sequencing input was peripheral blood. The TCR comes from a man aged 45-60 years with COVID-19, enrolled during active disease. This chain joins TRBV3-1 (or the pseudogene TRBV3-2) and TRBJ1-4; 9 bases align to TRBD1. CDR3 coding DNA: TGTGCCAGCAGCCAACCTACAGGGGGCCCCCGGGGAAAACTGTTTTTT. It is translated as CASSQPTGGPRGKLFF.